This TCR beta chain was recorded in a study of graft-versus-host responses after intestinal transplantation. Across the whole study: Every recipient underwent anti-thymocyte globulin induction, then tacrolimus and steroids for two to four years. Overall study results and limits: Association was observed between peak circulating GvH clone levels and early post-transplant HvG declines.

Assay: immunoSEQ multiplex PCR; the TCRdb copy retains only in-frame clones and omits some. The sample holds about 43,000 clones, about 94% seen once. This CDR3 contains 13 residues. Germline V lookup: CDR1 SGDLS, CDR2 YYNGEE. V was clipped by 0 bases and J by 2 bases, with 5 bases between them. Details on this clone: Its antigen is undetermined.

The TCR originated in a human patient who received an intestinal transplant, so some T cells may come from the graft donor. The gene calls are TRBV9 and TRBJ1-2, with D unclear. The specimen was PBMCs, collected 335 days after intestinal transplant. CDR3 in DNA: TGTGCCAGCAGCGTAGATCAGAACTATGGCTACACCTTC. Residues: CASSVDQNYGYTF. Filled out from reference TRBV9 and TRBJ1-2, the complete variable domain reads DSGVTQTPKHLITATGQRVTLRCSPRSGDLSVYWYQQSLDQGLQFLIQYYNGEERAKGNILERFSAQQFPDLHSELNLSSLELGDSALYFCASSVDQNYGYTFGSGTRLTVV.